A selection of T cell receptor beta chains follows, all from one sample in a study of T cells in Graves' hyperthyroidism and ophthalmopathy. TCRdb reanalysed the multiplex PCR reads using MiXCR and keeps one entry per CDR3 protein. Of some 560,000 distinct CDR3 sequences listed, 15% to 19% are singletons. The sequencing input was blood. All receptors come from a young woman with Graves' hyperthyroidism. Each CDR3 is given with its conserved first and last residue. Fields, in order: clone size, J gene, V gene, D gene, CDR3 protein, CDR3 DNA. D genes are given only for firm matches. Size tells how often a clone was seen (once, few, many) or the class of an expanded clone, and some rows leave it out.

>NA|TRBJ2-5|TRBV10-2|NA
CASTDSDGVRETQYF
TGCGCCAGCACCGACTCTGATGGGGTCCGGGAGACCCAGTACTTC
>few|TRBJ1-1|TRBV3-1|NA
CASSPNGPGKRNTEAFF
TGTGCCAGCAGCCCCAACGGTCCGGGAAAACGTAACACTGAAGCTTTCTTT
>many|TRBJ1-5|TRBV20-1|NA
CSANAGRAEPQHF
TGCAGTGCTAATGCAGGGAGGGCCGAACCCCAGCATTTT
>NA|TRBJ2-5|TRBV6-1|NA
CASSRALGETQYF
TGTGCCAGCAGTAGGGCCTTGGGAGAGACCCAGTACTTC
>NA|TRBJ1-1|TRBV12-5|NA
CASGPGTPMNTEAFF
TGTGCTAGTGGCCCAGGAACCCCCATGAACACTGAAGCTTTCTTT
>many|TRBJ2-2|TRBV28|TRBD1
CASSLHRGRGGELFF
TGTGCCAGCAGTTTACACAGGGGCCGCGGCGGGGAGCTGTTTTTT
>NA|TRBJ2-2|TRBV19|NA
CASTPRGSGELFF
TGTGCCAGTACCCCGCGGGGTTCCGGGGAGCTGTTTTTT
>many|TRBJ2-5|TRBV11-3|NA
CASSLGSEETQYF
TGTGCCAGCAGCTTAGGGTCTGAAGAGACCCAGTACTTC
>many|TRBJ1-1|TRBV3-1|NA
CASSHQPGTGNTEAFF
TGTGCCAGCAGCCACCAACCCGGGACGGGAAACACTGAAGCTTTCTTT
>NA|TRBJ2-1|TRBV5-1|TRBD2
CASSPPGLADYNEQFF
TGCGCCAGCAGCCCACCGGGACTAGCGGACTACAATGAGCAGTTCTTC
>NA|TRBJ1-5|TRBV7-2|NA
CASSWHSNQPQHF
TGTGCCAGCAGCTGGCATAGCAATCAGCCCCAGCATTTT
>NA|TRBJ2-6|TRBV6-2/TRBV6-3|NA
CASSYSNLPGANVLTF
TGTGCCAGCAGTTACTCGAACTTGCCTGGGGCCAACGTCCTGACTTTC
>NA|TRBJ2-2|TRBV11-3|NA
CASSFDLNTGELFF
TGTGCCAGCAGCTTTGACCTGAACACCGGGGAGCTGTTTTTT
>NA|TRBJ1-5|TRBV19|TRBD1
CASRVTGTGYSNQPQHF
TGTGCCAGTAGAGTAACCGGGACAGGTTATAGCAATCAGCCCCAGCATTTT
>many|TRBJ2-3|TRBV5-1|NA
CASSLVDLRLTDTQYF
TGCGCCAGCAGCTTGGTTGATCTGCGTCTCACAGATACGCAGTATTTT
>many|TRBJ2-1|TRBV12-3/TRBV12-4|NA
CASSQTMPPYNEQFF
TGTGCCAGCAGCCAGACTATGCCCCCCTACAATGAGCAGTTCTTC
>many|TRBJ1-5|TRBV15|NA
CATSRDIPRLGSDQPQHF
TGTGCCACCAGCAGAGATATTCCCAGGTTGGGGTCAGATCAGCCCCAGCATTTT
>many|TRBJ2-2|TRBV29-1|NA
CSVEDRGTNHGELFF
TGCAGCGTTGAAGATCGGGGCACCAATCACGGGGAGCTGTTTTTT